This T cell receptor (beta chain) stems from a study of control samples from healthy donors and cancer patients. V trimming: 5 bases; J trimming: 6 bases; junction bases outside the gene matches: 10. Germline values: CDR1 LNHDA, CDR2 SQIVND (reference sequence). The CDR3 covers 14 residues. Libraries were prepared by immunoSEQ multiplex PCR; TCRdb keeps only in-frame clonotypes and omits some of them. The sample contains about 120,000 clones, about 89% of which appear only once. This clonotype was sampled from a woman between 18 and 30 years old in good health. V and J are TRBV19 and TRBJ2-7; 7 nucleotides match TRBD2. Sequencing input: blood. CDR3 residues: CASSSTGGTSEQYF. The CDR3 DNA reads TGTGCCAGTAGTTCAACCGGGGGGACCAGCGAGCAGTACTTC.